This T cell receptor beta chain was recorded in a study of memory CD4+ T cells and cytomegalovirus serostatus. Single viable CD3+CD4+CD8-CD45RO+ cells were sorted as the memory CD4+ T cells. Germline values: CDR1 SEHNR, CDR2 FQNEAQ (reference sequence). The CDR3 sequence is 13 residues long. V lost 5 bases and J lost 4; bases outside the gene matches: 3. Study processing details: After removing out-of-frame reads, over 2 million distinct TCRbeta sequences remained. The repertoire was sequenced with immunoSEQ multiplex PCR; TCRdb's copy has only in-frame clones and lacks some. That table gives V, J and clone size, and the DNA gave D and trimming. The table records about 92,000 clones, 80% of them present only once.

The material sequenced was memory CD4+ T cells from blood. The source of this sequence is an adult in good health and CMV-seropositive. The rearrangement links TRBV7-9 to TRBJ2-3, with 7 bases aligning to TRBD1. DNA of the CDR3: TGTGCCAGCAGCCGACAGGGTGCAGATACGCAGTATTTT. It encodes CASSRQGADTQYF.